The following is a T cell receptor beta chain sequence with its context. Its specific antigen is unknown. Base qualities are not recorded, but no much larger clone differs from it by a single base. This sample is part of a study of blood T cells in healthy people across ages (dated by TCRdb to about 2015). Turning to the overall study: Template switching captured roughly one uniquely barcoded TCR beta cDNA molecule per two T cells in model experiments. To avoid experimental bias, donors of different ages were randomly spread across the sequencing lanes. Donors were grouped into four age groups: young (average approximately 16 years), middle-aged (about 38), aged (around 62) and long-lived (just over 80). The study measured age-related changes in TCR beta repertoire diversity using deep sequencing normalized with unique cDNA molecular identifiers. The study analyzed two additional independent replicas of 1 million unique cDNA reads from the same blood draw for two donors, one aged 18 to 29 and one aged 80 or older. General findings and caveats noted by the study authors: There was a strong correlation between observed TCR beta diversity and the percentage of naive T cells measured by flow cytometry. Because donor CMV infection status was unknown, age-related changes in expanded clonotypes were potentially confounded. Since profiling was done on bulk unsorted PBMCs, naive and antigen-experienced compartments could not be conclusively compared. The long-lived group showed more naive CD4+ T cells, fewer expanded clones and increased TCR diversity than the aged group, suggesting age selection. Observed TCR beta diversity per million T cells fell roughly linearly with age, and a significant reduction was already apparent by age about 43. Total diversity estimates from one million sequenced T cells were considered lower bounds and underestimates.

The cysteine opens and the phenylalanine closes a CDR3 of 16 amino acids. Just CDR3 DNA is preserved here, 48 bases in frame from base 1. V loses 5 bases at its end and J loses 3 bases; junction bases beyond the gene matches: 5. For CDR1 and CDR2, the germline V gene lists SGHTA and FQGNSA. Libraries came from 5' RACE. TCRdb records Illumina HiSeq 2500 as the sequencer. A second PCR of roughly 6 to 12 cycles was run with a J-beta primer mix and a sample-barcoded 5' primer. A template-switch 5' adaptor carrying 12 random nucleotides introduced a unique molecular identifier onto each TCR beta cDNA molecule. Each sample yielded at least 2.5 million CDR3-containing paired-end reads. The Mint cDNA synthesis kit, primed by a TRBC-specific oligonucleotide, was used to synthesize first-strand cDNA from all RNA. Following uracil-DNA glycosylase treatment, a first 18-cycle PCR with universal primers M1SS and BC2_uni_R was performed on all cDNA. The study's own analysis went as follows. For normalization, 1 million high-quality reads, each with a distinct molecular identifier, were randomly selected from each sample. Instead of being binned into consensus sequences, reads that shared molecular identifiers were thrown out. MiTCR, with a Q25 quality threshold and the strictest error-elimination algorithm, was used for CDR3 identification, clonotype clustering and error correction. A nonparametric unseen species model with Euler transformation was used to estimate lower-bound total TCR beta diversity. TCRdb reprocessed the public reads (quality trimming at Q25 with fastp, clone calling with MiXCR) and kept in-frame beta chains. All rows with the same CDR3 protein become a single entry with the most common DNA and genes. The V and J calls and clone size are TCRdb's, not the authors'. In all, the sample holds hundreds of thousands of distinct CDR3 sequences, and about half of those were seen once. The top ten clones comprise roughly 34% of the sample.

The donors were some 36 Caucasian individuals from Russia, aged about 6 to 100 years, who were systemically healthy. Each donor gave 9.5 to 10 milliliters of peripheral blood, drawn into EDTA-treated Vacutainer tubes. Ficoll-Paque density-gradient centrifugation was used to isolate PBMCs, with at least 6.5 million per sample. Total RNA was extracted from PBMCs with Trizol reagent, with at least 5 micrograms obtained per sample. The percentages of naive CD45RAhigh/CD27high T cells were determined by flow cytometry on a PBMC aliquot from every donor. Sequencing was performed on blood. This receptor was obtained from a woman aged 55 to 70 in good health. The sequence is built from TRBV7-2 and TRBJ2-1, with 12 central nucleotides matching TRBD2. The CDR3 loop reads CASSPRTSGVYNEQFF. The sequenced DNA: TGTGCCAGCAGCCCACGGACTAGCGGGGTCTACAATGAGCAGTTCTTC. The variable domain in full, with residues beyond the CDR3 obtained from the reference TRBV7-2 and TRBJ2-1 genes, is GAGVSQSPSNKVTEKGKDVELRCDPISGHTALYWYRQSLGQGLEFLIYFQGNSAPDKSGLPSDRFSAERTGGSVSTLTIQRTQQEDSAVYLCASSPRTSGVYNEQFFGPGTRLTVL.